Listed here are 32 T cell receptor beta chains from one sample, sequenced in a study of T cell changes during pregnancy in multiple sclerosis. Clones were sequenced by immunoSEQ multiplex PCR, and TCRdb holds only the in-frame ones, with some missing. The sample contains about 80,000 clones, under 95% of which appear only once. The sample was peripheral blood, taken before pregnancy. These receptors were obtained from a female donor with multiple sclerosis, enrolled in a pregnancy study.

The chain has TRBV7-9 and TRBJ2-5; TRBD1 aligns across 7 bases. The germline V gene has CDR1 SEHNR and CDR2 FQNEAQ (reference sequence). The V and J ends lost 6 bases and 4 bases, in that order; junction bases with no gene match: 11. The CDR3 loop spans 15 amino acids. This CDR3 is CASSPAQGEIETQYF. CDR3 DNA: TGTGCCAGCAGTCCCGCGCAGGGGGAAATAGAGACCCAGTACTTC.

This clone was seen only a few times. The V call is TRBV19, the J call TRBJ2-1, with 7 bases identical to TRBD2. The ends lost 9 bases at V and 6 bases at J; junction bases unmatched: 11. Germline V gene data show CDR1 as LNHDA and CDR2 as SQIVND (reference sequence). This CDR3 comprises 14 residues. This CDR3 reads CASKRDGTTNEQFF. The DNA of the CDR3 is TGTGCCAGCAAGCGGGACGGAACGACCAATGAGCAGTTCTTC.

The V call is TRBV11-3, the J call TRBJ2-7, with 14 bases fitting TRBD2. This CDR3 spans 17 amino acids. V trimming: 5 bases; J trimming: 0 bases; junction bases outside the gene matches: 6. Germline values: CDR1 SGHNT, CDR2 YENEEA. The CDR3 DNA follows: TGTGCCAGCAGCCCTGGACTAGCGGGAGGATCCTCCTACGAGCAGTACTTC. The encoded protein is CASSPGLAGGSSYEQYF.

This clone was counted once. J is TRBJ2-4 and V is TRBV5-6; D might be TRBD2 (6 bases). CDR1 SGHDT and CDR2 YYEEEE come from the germline V gene. CDR3 length equals 15 residues. V was pared by 2 bases and J by 6 bases, with 15 bases between. The CDR3 here is CASSFSGTGRNIQYF. The CDR3 bases are TGTGCCAGCAGCTTCTCGGGGACTGGGAGAAACATTCAGTACTTC.

The chain combines TRBV29-1 with TRBJ2-5, with 11 bases fitting TRBD1. V shed 6 bases and J 0 bases; nucleotides not matched to a gene: 3. Germline lookup yields CDR1 SQVTM and CDR2 ANQGSEA. The CDR3 covers 14 residues. This CDR3 reads CSVGQGAYQETQYF. CDR3 sequence (DNA): TGCAGCGTCGGACAGGGGGCTTACCAAGAGACCCAGTACTTC.

J is TRBJ1-5 and V is TRBV27; D gene uncertain. This CDR3 has 15 residues. V was shortened by 0 bases and J by 7 bases, with 13 bases between the two germline ends. CDR1 MNHEY and CDR2 SMNVEV come from the germline V gene (reference sequence). CDR3 protein: CASSLSRRSGQPQHF. CDR3 nucleotides: TGTGCCAGCAGTTTATCCAGGAGGTCGGGGCAGCCCCAGCATTTT.

The CDR3 spells CASKKTQLTYEQYF. CDR3 sequence (DNA): TGTGCCAGCAAGAAAACTCAACTTACCTACGAGCAGTACTTC. The chain recombines TRBV2 with TRBJ2-7, with D unresolved. The CDR3 contains 14 residues. The V gene lost 7 bases and the J gene lost 2 bases, with 15 bases spanning the gap. The germline gives CDR1 SNHLY, CDR2 FYNNEI.

The V call is TRBV6-1, the J call TRBJ1-6, with 9 bases that match TRBD1. CDR3 length equals 15 residues. Trimming cost V 3 bases and J 9 bases; bases outside gene matches: 6. The V gene's germline CDR1 is MNHNS and CDR2 SASEGT. This CDR3 reads CASSEVGQGLSPLHF. The CDR3 nucleotides read TGTGCCAGCAGTGAGGTTGGACAGGGGCTTTCACCCCTCCACTTT.

V usage is TRBV4-2 and J usage is TRBJ1-5; D unclear. The germline gives CDR1 LGHNA, CDR2 YNFKEQ. The CDR3 contains 16 residues. Trimming pared 1 base from V and 3 bases from J, leaving 13 bases between. The CDR3 region has the DNA TGTGCCAGCAGCCAAGTGGATCGTGGGCTCAATCAGCCCCAGCATTTT. Translating it yields CASSQVDRGLNQPQHF.

The chain has TRBV4-3 and TRBJ2-6, with TRBD1 identical over 9 bases. J gave up 4 bases and V 2 bases, and 9 bases lay outside the gene matches. This CDR3 is built from 18 residues. Germline V CDR1 and CDR2: LGHNA, YSLEER. CDR3 residues: CASSQQGQGSAGANVLTF. The CDR3 coding sequence is TGCGCCAGCAGCCAACAGGGACAGGGCTCAGCAGGGGCCAACGTCCTGACTTTC.

V and J are TRBV7-2 and TRBJ2-3, with TRBD1 matching over 10 bases. The V segment lost 1 base and the J segment 1 base; nucleotides outside the gene matches: 2. The CDR3 consists of 16 residues. Germline CDR1 SGHTA, CDR2 FQGNSA. The CDR3 region is CASSLDGTGGTDTQYF. The CDR3 DNA is TGTGCCAGCAGCTTAGATGGGACAGGGGGCACAGATACGCAGTATTTT.

This chain uses TRBV6-6 with TRBJ2-2; 9 nucleotides line up with TRBD2. This CDR3 region has 14 residues. Germline V gene sequence: CDR1 MNHNY, CDR2 SVGAGI (reference sequence). V dropped 9 bases and J dropped 3; count of bases not matched to a gene: 5. CDR3 residues: CASFLAGDTGELFF. DNA of the CDR3: TGTGCCAGTTTTTTAGCGGGGGACACCGGGGAGCTGTTTTTT.

The chain uses TRBV2 and TRBJ2-5; 10 bases are a match to TRBD2. The CDR3 is made up of 14 amino acids. The germline gives CDR1 SNHLY, CDR2 FYNNEI. The V and J ends lost 8 bases and 5 bases, in that order; junction bases with no gene match: 8. The CDR3 DNA follows: TGTGCCAGCGGGAAGCGGGAGGGCCGCGAGACCCAGTACTTC. It yields the protein CASGKREGRETQYF.

The chain's CDR3 is CASSLGLASWGQYF. In DNA, the CDR3 is TGCGCCAGCAGCTTGGGGCTAGCGAGCTGGGGGCAGTACTTC. The chain joins TRBV5-1 to TRBJ2-7; TRBD2 is a possible D gene (6 bases). CDR3 size: 14 residues. Trimming removed 0 bases at V and 9 bases at J, with 16 bases between. Germline CDR1 reads SGHRS; CDR2 reads YFSETQ.

The chain combines TRBV6-5 with TRBJ2-7, with TRBD1 matching 9 bases. With V trimmed by 4 bases and J by 5 bases, 6 bases remained unmatched. Per germline, CDR1 MNHEY and CDR2 SVGAGI. The CDR3 loop spans 14 amino acids. Here the CDR3 DNA reads TGTGCCAGCAGTTCAGGGACAGGGTTCCACGAGCAGTACTTC. Protein product: CASSSGTGFHEQYF.

V and J are TRBV7-6 and TRBJ2-1, with 7 bases aligning to TRBD2. Trimming cost V 4 bases and J 8 bases; bases outside gene matches: 5. The germline CDR1 and CDR2 sequences are SGHVS and FNYEAQ. The length of the CDR3 is 13 residues. The CDR3 nucleotides read TGTGCCAGCAGCTACGAACGGGGGGATGAGCAGTTCTTC. This translates into CASSYERGDEQFF.

The chain employs TRBV5-1 and TRBJ2-3, with 9 positions matching TRBD2. This CDR3 has 13 residues. V was pared by 0 bases and J by 10 bases, with 3 bases of the junction left unmatched. The V gene's germline CDR1 is SGHRS and CDR2 YFSETQ. Here the CDR3 reads CASSLGLADPQYF. In DNA form, the CDR3 reads TGCGCCAGCAGCTTGGGACTAGCGGACCCGCAGTATTTT.

In its sample, this clone was seen once. This sequence joins TRBV7-9 and TRBJ2-2; TRBD1 aligns across 7 bases. Trimming took 4 bases from V and 5 from J; bases not matched to a gene: 10. Germline assignment: CDR1 SEHNR and CDR2 FQNEAQ (reference sequence). The length of the CDR3 is 16 residues. The CDR3: CASSSPGTDVTGELFF. The DNA of the CDR3 is TGTGCCAGCAGCTCCCCGGGGACAGACGTTACCGGGGAGCTGTTTTTT.

V is TRBV7-2 and J is TRBJ2-7; perhaps TRBD2 as D (5 bases). CDR3 length: 16 amino acids. Germline assignment: CDR1 SGHTA and CDR2 FQGNSA. The germline V and J ends were trimmed by 1 base and 4 bases, with 17 bases remaining between them. The CDR3, as DNA: TGTGCCAGCAGCTTAGTGTCAAGCGGTAACCCTTACGAGCAGTACTTC. This encodes CASSLVSSGNPYEQYF.

The genes are TRBV19 and TRBJ2-3, with a possible D match to TRBD1 (6 bases). Germline CDR1 and CDR2: LNHDA and SQIVND (reference sequence). The CDR3 is 14 residues long. V was cut by 4 bases and J by 4 bases, with 12 bases left in between. As DNA, the CDR3 is TGTGCCAGTAGTACAGGGGAGTGGGCAGATACGCAGTATTTT. It is translated as CASSTGEWADTQYF.

The rearrangement uses TRBV19 and TRBJ2-3; 9 bases fit TRBD2. In germline, CDR1 is LNHDA, CDR2 SQIVND (reference sequence). The CDR3 totals 15 residues. V shed 7 bases and J 1 base; nucleotides not matched to a gene: 6. The chain's CDR3 is CASKIIAGGTDTQYF. The CDR3 DNA sequence: TGTGCCAGTAAAATAATAGCGGGAGGCACAGATACGCAGTATTTT.

The V and J genes are TRBV2 and TRBJ2-3, with 14 bases identical to TRBD2. The CDR3 runs 16 residues. V trimming: 6 bases; J trimming: 3 bases; junction bases outside the gene matches: 5. Looked up from germline, CDR1 is SNHLY and CDR2 is FYNNEI. The CDR3 here is CASSPGLAGETDTQYF. The CDR3 DNA follows: TGTGCCAGCAGCCCGGGACTAGCGGGAGAAACAGATACGCAGTATTTT.

This chain joins TRBV19 and TRBJ2-1; TRBD2 matches 11 bases. CDR1 is LNHDA, CDR2 SQIVND, per germline (reference sequence). Losses at the gene ends were 4 bases for V and 5 bases for J; bases not matched to a gene: 4. This CDR3 region has 15 residues. The CDR3 DNA reads TGTGCCAGTAGTACGGGGACTAGCGGCAACAATGAGCAGTTCTTC. This sequence encodes CASSTGTSGNNEQFF.

The chain has TRBV13 and TRBJ2-7, with TRBD2 identical over 10 bases. The CDR3 length is 15 residues. V was pared by 5 bases and J by 8 bases, with 12 bases of the junction left unmatched. The germline V gene encodes CDR1 PRHDT and CDR2 FYEKMQ (reference sequence). The CDR3 bases are TGTGCCAGCAGCGCTCGGACTAGCGGACGTTCTCAGCAGTACTTC. It is translated as CASSARTSGRSQQYF.

The chain links TRBV4-3 to TRBJ2-4; 7 bases agree with TRBD2. The J segment lost 8 bases and the V segment lost 0 bases, leaving 7 bases of the junction unmatched. Germline V lookup: CDR1 LGHNA, CDR2 YSLEER. The CDR3 totals 15 residues. The CDR3 DNA reads TGCGCCAGCAGCCAAGATGTTCAGGGAGGGGACATTCAGTACTTC. Translation gives CASSQDVQGGDIQYF.

This chain connects TRBV19 to TRBJ1-4; D gene unclear. The CDR3 is 15 amino acids. Germline V gene lookup returns CDR1 LNHDA and CDR2 SQIVND (reference sequence). The V end lost 4 bases, the J end lost 0 bases, and 9 bases lay between the germline ends. The CDR3 region has the DNA TGTGCCAGTAGTACCACAGTCGCAACTAATGAAAAACTGTTTTTT. Encoded protein: CASSTTVATNEKLFF.

This chain uses TRBV5-1 with TRBJ2-1; TRBD2 matches 16 bases. V lost 4 bases, J lost 7 bases, and 8 bases stayed unmatched. The CDR3 has 17 amino acids. The germline gives CDR1 SGHRS, CDR2 YFSETQ. The CDR3 bases are TGCGCCAGCAGCCGCCAGGGACTAGCGGGAGGGAGAAATGAGCAGTTCTTC. The encoded protein is CASSRQGLAGGRNEQFF.

This chain uses TRBV4-2 with TRBJ1-5; D may be TRBD1 (6 bases). Between the trimmed V and J ends, which lost 0 bases and 0 bases, there was a span of 9 bases. The CDR3 covers 16 residues. The germline CDR1 and CDR2 sequences are LGHNA and YNFKEQ. CDR3 protein: CASSQDGQSSNQPQHF. Written as DNA, the CDR3 is TGTGCCAGCAGCCAAGACGGACAGAGTAGCAATCAGCCCCAGCATTTT.

The chain carries TRBV15 and TRBJ2-1; D is uncertain. Per germline, CDR1 LNHNV and CDR2 YYDKDF (reference sequence). V was shortened by 0 bases and J by 4 bases, with 16 bases between the two germline ends. This CDR3 is built from 17 residues. CDR3 region: CATSRESAGLSYNEQFF. The CDR3 nucleotides read TGTGCCACCAGCAGAGAGTCGGCAGGCCTGAGTTACAATGAGCAGTTCTTC.

The genes are TRBV7-8 and TRBJ1-3, with 9 bases matching TRBD1. The germline V gene encodes CDR1 SGHVS and CDR2 FQNEAQ. The CDR3 covers 15 residues. The junction had 2 bases not matched to a gene; V was cut back by 5 bases and J by 0 bases. CDR3 sequence reads: CASSRGQGSGNTIYF. CDR3 sequence (DNA): TGTGCCAGCAGCCGGGGACAGGGCTCTGGAAACACCATATATTTT.

Only one count was recorded for this clone. This chain uses TRBV19 with TRBJ2-3, with a tentative D call TRBD1 (6 bases). This CDR3 has 14 amino acids. Germline CDR1 reads LNHDA; CDR2 reads SQIVND (reference sequence). The germline V and J ends were trimmed by 4 bases and 0 bases, with 8 bases remaining between them. The CDR3 nucleotides are TGTGCCAGTAGTACAGGGGTGAGCACAGATACGCAGTATTTT. Translation: CASSTGVSTDTQYF. The full variable domain, its missing parts supplied by reference TRBV19 and TRBJ2-3, is DGGITQSPKYLFRKEGQNVTLSCEQNLNHDAMYWYRQDPGQGLRLIYYSQIVNDFQKGDIAEGYSVSREKKESFPLTVTSAQKNPTAFYLCASSTGVSTDTQYFGPGTRLTVL.

This chain connects TRBV6-5 to TRBJ1-2, with D perhaps TRBD1 (5 bases). Trimming shortened V by 0 bases and J by 8 bases, and 16 bases separated the two germline ends. The CDR3 contains 15 residues. The germline V gene encodes CDR1 MNHEY and CDR2 SVGAGI. CDR3 protein: CASSYSPVRGNGYTF. The CDR3 region has the DNA TGTGCCAGCAGTTACTCGCCAGTGCGGGGGAACGGCTACACCTTC.